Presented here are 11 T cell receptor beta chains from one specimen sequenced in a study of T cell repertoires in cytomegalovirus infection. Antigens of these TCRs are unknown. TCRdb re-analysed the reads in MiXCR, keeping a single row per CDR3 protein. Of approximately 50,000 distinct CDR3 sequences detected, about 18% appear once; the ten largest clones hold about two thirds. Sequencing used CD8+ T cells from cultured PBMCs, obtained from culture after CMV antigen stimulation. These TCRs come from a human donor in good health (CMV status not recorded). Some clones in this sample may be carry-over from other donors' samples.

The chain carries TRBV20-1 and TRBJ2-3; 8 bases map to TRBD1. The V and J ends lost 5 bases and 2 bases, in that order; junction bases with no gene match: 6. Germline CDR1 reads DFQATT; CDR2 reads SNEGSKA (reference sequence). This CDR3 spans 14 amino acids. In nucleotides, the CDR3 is TGCAGTGCTGTAACAGGGGGATTCACAGATACGCAGTATTTT. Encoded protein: CSAVTGGFTDTQYF.

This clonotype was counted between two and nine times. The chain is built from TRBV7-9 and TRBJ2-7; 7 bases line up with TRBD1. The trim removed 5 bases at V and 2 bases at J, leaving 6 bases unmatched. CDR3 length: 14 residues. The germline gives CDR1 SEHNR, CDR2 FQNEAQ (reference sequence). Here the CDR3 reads CASSAPGQTYEQYF. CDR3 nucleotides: TGTGCCAGCAGCGCCCCGGGACAGACCTACGAGCAGTACTTC.

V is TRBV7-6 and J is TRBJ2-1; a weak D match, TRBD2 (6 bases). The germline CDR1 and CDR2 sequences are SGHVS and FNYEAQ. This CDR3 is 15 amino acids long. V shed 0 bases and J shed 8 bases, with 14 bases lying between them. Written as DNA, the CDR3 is TGTGCCAGCAGCTTAGCGGGCAGGGAGGAGGATGAGCAGTTCTTC. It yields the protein CASSLAGREEDEQFF. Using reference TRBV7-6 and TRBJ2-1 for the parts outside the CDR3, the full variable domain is GAGVSQSPRYKVTKRGQDVALRCDPISGHVSLYWYRQALGQGPEFLTYFNYEAQQDKSGLPNDRFSAERPEGSISTLTIQRTEQRDSAMYRCASSLAGREEDEQFFGPGTRLTVL.

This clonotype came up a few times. The CDR3 region is CASSQVPGSETYEQYF. The CDR3 DNA sequence: TGCGCCAGCAGCCAAGTCCCCGGTTCAGAAACTTACGAGCAGTACTTC. The chain employs TRBV4-1 and TRBJ2-7; D gene ambiguous. CDR3 size: 16 residues. Looked up from germline, CDR1 is MGHRA and CDR2 is YSYEKL. The ends were cut back, 1 base at V and 4 bases at J, with 17 bases in the middle.

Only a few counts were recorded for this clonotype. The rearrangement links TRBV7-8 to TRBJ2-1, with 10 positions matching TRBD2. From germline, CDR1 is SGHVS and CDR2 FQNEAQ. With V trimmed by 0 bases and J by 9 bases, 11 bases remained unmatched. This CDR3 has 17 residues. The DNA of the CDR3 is TGTGCCAGCAGCTTAGCGTTAGGACTAGCGGCCAATATTGAGCAGTTCTTC. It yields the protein CASSLALGLAANIEQFF.

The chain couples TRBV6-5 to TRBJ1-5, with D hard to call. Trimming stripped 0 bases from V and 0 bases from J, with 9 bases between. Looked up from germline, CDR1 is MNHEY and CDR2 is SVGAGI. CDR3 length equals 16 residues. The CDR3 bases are TGTGCCAGCAGTTACTCGGCAGGATATAGCAATCAGCCCCAGCATTTT. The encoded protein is CASSYSAGYSNQPQHF.

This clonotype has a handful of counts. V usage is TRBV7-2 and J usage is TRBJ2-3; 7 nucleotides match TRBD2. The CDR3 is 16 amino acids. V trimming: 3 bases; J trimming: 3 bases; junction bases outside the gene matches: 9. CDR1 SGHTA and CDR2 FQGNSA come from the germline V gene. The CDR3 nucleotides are TGTGCCAGCAGCTTCTTGAGTGGGAGGGTTACAGATACGCAGTATTTT. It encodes CASSFLSGRVTDTQYF. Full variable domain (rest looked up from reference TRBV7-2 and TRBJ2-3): GAGVSQSPSNKVTEKGKDVELRCDPISGHTALYWYRQSLGQGLEFLIYFQGNSAPDKSGLPSDRFSAERTGGSVSTLTIQRTQQEDSAVYLCASSFLSGRVTDTQYFGPGTRLTVL.

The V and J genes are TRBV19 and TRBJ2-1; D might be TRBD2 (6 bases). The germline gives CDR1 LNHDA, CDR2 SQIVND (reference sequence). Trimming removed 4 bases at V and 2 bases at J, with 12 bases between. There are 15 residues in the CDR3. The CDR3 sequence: CASSKIAGTYNEQFF. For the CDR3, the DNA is TGTGCCAGTAGTAAGATCGCGGGGACCTACAATGAGCAGTTCTTC. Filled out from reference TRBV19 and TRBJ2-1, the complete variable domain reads DGGITQSPKYLFRKEGQNVTLSCEQNLNHDAMYWYRQDPGQGLRLIYYSQIVNDFQKGDIAEGYSVSREKKESFPLTVTSAQKNPTAFYLCASSKIAGTYNEQFFGPGTRLTVL.

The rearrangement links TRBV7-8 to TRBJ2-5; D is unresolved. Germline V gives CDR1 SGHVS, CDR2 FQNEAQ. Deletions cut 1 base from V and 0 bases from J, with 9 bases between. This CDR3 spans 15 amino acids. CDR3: CASSLGFGYQETQYF. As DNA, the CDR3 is TGTGCCAGCAGCTTAGGGTTTGGGTACCAAGAGACCCAGTACTTC.

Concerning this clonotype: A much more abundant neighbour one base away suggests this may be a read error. The CDR3 nucleotides read TGTGACAGCAGTTTTCAACAGGGGGCTCGAGAGCAGTTCTTC. It encodes CDSSFQQGAREQFF. The J gene is TRBJ2-1, the V gene TRBV27; the match to TRBD1 covers 9 bases. Germline V lookup: CDR1 MNHEY, CDR2 SMNVEV (reference sequence). The length of the CDR3 is 14 residues.

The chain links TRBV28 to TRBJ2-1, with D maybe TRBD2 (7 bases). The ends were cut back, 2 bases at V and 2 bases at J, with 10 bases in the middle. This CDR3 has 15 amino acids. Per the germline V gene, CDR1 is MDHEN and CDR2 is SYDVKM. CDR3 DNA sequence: TGTGCCAGCAGTTTACAGCGGGACACCTACAATGAGCAGTTCTTC. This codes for CASSLQRDTYNEQFF. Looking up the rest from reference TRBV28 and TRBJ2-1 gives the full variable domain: DVKVTQSSRYLVKRTGEKVFLECVQDMDHENMFWYRQDPGLGLRLIYFSYDVKMKEKGDIPEGYSVSREKKERFSLILESASTNQTSMYLCASSLQRDTYNEQFFGPGTRLTVL.